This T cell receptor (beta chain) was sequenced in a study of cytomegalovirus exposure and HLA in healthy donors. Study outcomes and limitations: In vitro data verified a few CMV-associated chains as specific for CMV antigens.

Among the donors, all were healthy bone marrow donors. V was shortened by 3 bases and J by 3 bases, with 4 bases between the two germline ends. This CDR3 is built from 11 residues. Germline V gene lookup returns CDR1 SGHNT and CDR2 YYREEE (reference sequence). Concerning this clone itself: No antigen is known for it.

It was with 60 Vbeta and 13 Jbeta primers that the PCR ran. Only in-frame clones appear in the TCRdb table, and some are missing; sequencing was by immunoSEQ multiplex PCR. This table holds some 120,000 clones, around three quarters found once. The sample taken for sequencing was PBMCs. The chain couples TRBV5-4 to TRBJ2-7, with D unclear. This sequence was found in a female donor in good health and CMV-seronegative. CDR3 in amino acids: CASSSNYEQYF. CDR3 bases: TGTGCCAGCAGCTCTAACTACGAGCAGTACTTC. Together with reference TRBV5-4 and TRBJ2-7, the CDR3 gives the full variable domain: ETGVTQSPTHLIKTRGQQVTLRCSSQSGHNTVSWYQQALGQGPQFIFQYYREEENGRGNFPPRFSGLQFPNYSSELNVNALELDDSALYLCASSSNYEQYFGPGTRLTVT.